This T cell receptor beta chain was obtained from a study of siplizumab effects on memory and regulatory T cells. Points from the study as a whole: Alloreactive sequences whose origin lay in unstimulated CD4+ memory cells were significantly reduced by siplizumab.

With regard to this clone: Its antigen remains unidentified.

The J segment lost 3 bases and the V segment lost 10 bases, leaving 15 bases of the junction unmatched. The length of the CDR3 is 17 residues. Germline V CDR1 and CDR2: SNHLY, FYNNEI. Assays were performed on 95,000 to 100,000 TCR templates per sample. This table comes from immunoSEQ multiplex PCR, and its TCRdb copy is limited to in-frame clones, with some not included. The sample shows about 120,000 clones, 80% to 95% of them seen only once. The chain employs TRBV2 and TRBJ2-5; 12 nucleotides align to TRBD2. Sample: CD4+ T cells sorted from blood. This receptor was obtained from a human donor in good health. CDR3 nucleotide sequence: TGTGCCACCAGGACCCCGACTAGCGGGGGAAATAAAGAGACCCAGTACTTC. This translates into CATRTPTSGGNKETQYF.